This is a list of T cell receptor beta chains from one sample in a study of T cell responses to AZD1222 COVID-19 vaccine. Clones were read by immunoSEQ multiplex PCR, and TCRdb kept only the in-frame ones, dropping some. The sample lists 90,000 to 120,000 clones, around nine tenths occurring once. The sample consisted of peripheral blood, taken on day 0 of AZD1222 vaccination. These receptors were collected from an adult in good health. Both conserved end residues are part of each CDR3. A D gene is named only where the DNA matches it firmly. Clone sizes are given selectively: once, few, many, or a class where the clone is expanded.

>TRBV20-1|.|.|TRBJ2-1
TGCAGTGCTAGTGGGACATCCCCACAGACCTACAATGAGCAGTTCTTC
CSASGTSPQTYNEQFF
>TRBV4-3|.|.|TRBJ1-5
TGCGCCAGCAGCCAAGGGGAAGGGGGTCAGCCCCAGCATTTT
CASSQGEGGQPQHF
>TRBV28|.|.|TRBJ2-7
TGTGCCAGCACCGAAGGGGGGGCGTACGAGCAGTACTTC
CASTEGGAYEQYF
>TRBV5-1|TRBD1|.|TRBJ1-2
TGCGCCAGCAGCATGGACAGGGCGTTAACCTATGGCTACACCTTC
CASSMDRALTYGYTF
>TRBV19|TRBD2|once|TRBJ2-3
TGTGCCAGTAGTATAGGGCAGGGGTATAGCGGGGGCCGCACAGATACGCAGTATTTT
CASSIGQGYSGGRTDTQYF
>TRBV19|.|.|TRBJ1-5
TGTGCCAGTAGTATTAGGAAAGAGCAGCCCCAGCATTTT
CASSIRKEQPQHF
>TRBV30|.|.|TRBJ2-1
TGTGCCTGGAGTGTACATGCTCCCCCTACTCCTTACAATGAGCAGTTCTTC
CAWSVHAPPTPYNEQFF
>TRBV19|.|once|TRBJ1-5
TGTGCCAGTAGGACCGGGGGCAATCAGCCCCAGCATTTT
CASRTGGNQPQHF
>TRBV19|TRBD1|.|TRBJ2-2
TGTGCCAGTAGGAAAGGGACAGGGGCCGGGGAGCTGTTTTTT
CASRKGTGAGELFF
>TRBV6-5|.|.|TRBJ1-6
TGTGCCAGCAACCATTCACCCCTCCACTTT
CASNHSPLHF
>TRBV3-1/TRBV3-2|.|.|TRBJ2-7
TGTGCCAGCAGCCAAGAAGTAGGTACCTCCTACGAGCAGTACTTC
CASSQEVGTSYEQYF
>TRBV5-4|.|.|TRBJ1-2
TGTGCCAGCAGCTTGGTTGCAGCGAACTATGGCTACACCTTC
CASSLVAANYGYTF
>TRBV27|.|once|TRBJ1-1
TGTGCCAGCAGCCGTACTACAGGGGAAGCTTTCTTT
CASSRTTGEAFF
>TRBV2|.|.|TRBJ1-2
TGTGCCAGCAGGGCAGAAGCCAATAACTATGGCTACACCTTC
CASRAEANNYGYTF
>TRBV9|TRBD2|.|TRBJ2-3
TGTGCCAGCAGCGATCGGACTAGCGGGGTCGATACGCAGTATTTT
CASSDRTSGVDTQYF
>TRBV6-2/TRBV6-3|.|.|TRBJ1-2
TGTGCCAGCAGTTACTCTGGTCCCGGGCACGGCTACACCTTC
CASSYSGPGHGYTF
>TRBV7-9|.|.|TRBJ1-2
TGTGCCAGCAGCCCAGCCAGCGGAGCGCCGAAATATGGCTACACCTTC
CASSPASGAPKYGYTF
>TRBV9|.|.|TRBJ1-3
TGTGCCAGCAGCGTAAAGGATAGGATCTCTGGAAACACCATATATTTT
CASSVKDRISGNTIYF
>TRBV5-4|.|.|TRBJ1-1
TGTGCCAGCAGCTTGCGCGGGATCACTGAAGCTTTCTTT
CASSLRGITEAFF
>TRBV6-2/TRBV6-3|.|.|TRBJ1-5
TGTGCCAGCAGTCTAGACAGGCCGCCCCAGCATTTT
CASSLDRPPQHF
>TRBV28|.|.|TRBJ1-2
TGTGCCAGCAGGATCGGACCTTATGGCTACACCTTC
CASRIGPYGYTF